These T cell receptor beta chains were read from a single sample in a study of T-cell memory formation after mild COVID-19. TCRdb passed the 5' RACE reads through MiXCR, listing each CDR3 protein once. The sample gives hundreds of thousands of distinct CDR3 sequences, approximately 27% of which show up once; roughly 13% is in the top ten. The sequenced sample was PBMCs or a T cell subset sorted from them (not recorded which). The receptor source for this set is an adult woman who had mild COVID-19 (a few samples of this study predate the infection). Cell type and time point are not known. CDR3s include the opening cysteine and the closing phenylalanine or tryptophan. A D gene is named only where the DNA matches it firmly. Size values are once, few and many counts, or a class for expanded clones, and some rows have none.

DNA: TGTGCCCGCAGCTCGGGACAGGTCTACAATGAGCAGTTCTTC; CDR3: CARSSGQVYNEQFF; D: TRBD1; size: NA; J: TRBJ2-1; length: 14; V: TRBV5-6
DNA: TGTGCCAGCAGTTTAGGTGCTAGCCCCAATGAGCAGTTCTTC; CDR3: CASSLGASPNEQFF; D: NA; size: few; J: TRBJ2-1; length: 14; V: TRBV12-3/TRBV12-4
DNA: TGTGCCACCGGGACAGGGGGCATCTACGAGCAGTACTTC; CDR3: CATGTGGIYEQYF; D: TRBD1; size: NA; J: TRBJ2-7; length: 13; V: TRBV10-3
DNA: TGTGCCATCAGTGTTAGGGCCCAAGAGACCCAGTACTTC; CDR3: CAISVRAQETQYF; D: NA; size: NA; J: TRBJ2-5; length: 13; V: TRBV10-3
DNA: TGTGCCAGCTCACCGCTAACTAGCACAGATACGCAGTATTTT; CDR3: CASSPLTSTDTQYF; D: NA; size: NA; J: TRBJ2-3; length: 14; V: TRBV18
DNA: TGCGCCAGCAGCTTGGGGGGGCGCGAAAATGAGCAGTTCTTC; CDR3: CASSLGGRENEQFF; D: NA; size: NA; J: TRBJ2-1; length: 14; V: TRBV5-1
DNA: TGCAGTGCCACGGAAGGGACAGGGGAAGAGTACGAGCAGTACTTC; CDR3: CSATEGTGEEYEQYF; D: TRBD1; size: NA; J: TRBJ2-7; length: 15; V: TRBV20-1
DNA: TGCGCCAGCAGCAAGAGGGCCGGCGGGGAGACCCAGTACTTC; CDR3: CASSKRAGGETQYF; D: NA; size: few; J: TRBJ2-5; length: 14; V: TRBV5-1
DNA: TGTGCCAGTAGTCCACGGGGGGAATATGGCTACACCTTC; CDR3: CASSPRGEYGYTF; D: NA; size: NA; J: TRBJ1-2; length: 13; V: TRBV19
DNA: TGCAGTGCGACACGGGACAGACAAGAGACCCAGTACTTC; CDR3: CSATRDRQETQYF; D: TRBD1; size: few; J: TRBJ2-5; length: 13; V: TRBV20-1
DNA: TGCGCCAGCAGCTCACGGTCCAGCTACACCGGGGAGCTGTTTTTT; CDR3: CASSSRSSYTGELFF; D: NA; size: few; J: TRBJ2-2; length: 15; V: TRBV5-1
DNA: TGCGCCAGCAGCCAAGCCCCTGTGGGAGGGGGCACAGATACGCAGTATTTT; CDR3: CASSQAPVGGGTDTQYF; D: TRBD2; size: NA; J: TRBJ2-3; length: 17; V: TRBV4-1
DNA: TGTGCCAGCAGTTCGGGATTTCGGGAGCAGTACTTC; CDR3: CASSSGFREQYF; D: NA; size: NA; J: TRBJ2-7; length: 12; V: TRBV6-5
DNA: TGCAGCGTTGTCCAGAAACAAGAGACCCAGTACTTC; CDR3: CSVVQKQETQYF; D: NA; size: NA; J: TRBJ2-5; length: 12; V: TRBV29-1
DNA: TGTGCCACCAGCAACCACGGGGGCCCCATTGGCAATGAGCAGTTCTTC; CDR3: CATSNHGGPIGNEQFF; D: NA; size: once; J: TRBJ2-1; length: 16; V: TRBV15
DNA: TGTGCCAGCCGGACAGGGGGCACAGATACGCAGTATTTT; CDR3: CASRTGGTDTQYF; D: TRBD1; size: few; J: TRBJ2-3; length: 13; V: TRBV7-8
DNA: TGTGCCACCAGAGGCAGGACCCGCACAGATACGCAGTATTTT; CDR3: CATRGRTRTDTQYF; D: NA; size: NA; J: TRBJ2-3; length: 14; V: TRBV24-1
DNA: TGTGCCAGCAGTTACAGGGTTGATCAGCCCCAGCATTTT; CDR3: CASSYRVDQPQHF; D: NA; size: NA; J: TRBJ1-5; length: 13; V: TRBV6-5
DNA: TGTGCCTGGTGGACTAGCGGGGACAATGAGCAGTTCTTC; CDR3: CAWWTSGDNEQFF; D: TRBD2; size: few; J: TRBJ2-1; length: 13; V: TRBV30
DNA: TGCGCCAGCAGCACCGCGGGGGAACAGCCCCAGCATTTT; CDR3: CASSTAGEQPQHF; D: NA; size: NA; J: TRBJ1-5; length: 13; V: TRBV5-1
DNA: TGCAGCGTTGAAGATCTGGGACTAGCAGGAGGCAATGAGCAGTTCTTC; CDR3: CSVEDLGLAGGNEQFF; D: TRBD2; size: NA; J: TRBJ2-1; length: 16; V: TRBV29-1
DNA: TGTGCCAGCAGATATACCGGGACTATCAGGAATGAGCAGTTCTTC; CDR3: CASRYTGTIRNEQFF; D: TRBD2; size: NA; J: TRBJ2-1; length: 15; V: TRBV7-9
DNA: TGTGCCAGCAGTTCACAGGGGGCCCTTAACACTGAAGCTTTCTTT; CDR3: CASSSQGALNTEAFF; D: TRBD1; size: NA; J: TRBJ1-1; length: 15; V: TRBV12-3/TRBV12-4
DNA: TGCAGCGCACACTCCGGGACAGGACCCTATGGCTACACCTTC; CDR3: CSAHSGTGPYGYTF; D: TRBD1; size: NA; J: TRBJ1-2; length: 14; V: TRBV29-1
DNA: TGTGCCAGCAGCTGGGAGTGGGCCCAGTACTTC; CDR3: CASSWEWAQYF; D: NA; size: many; J: TRBJ2-5; length: 11; V: TRBV7-8
DNA: TGTGCCAGTAGTCCAGATAACAGGGTGGGAAGCACTGAAGCTTTCTTT; CDR3: CASSPDNRVGSTEAFF; D: NA; size: NA; J: TRBJ1-1; length: 16; V: TRBV19
DNA: TGTGCCAGCAGCATATCCGGGACTAGCGGACCCAATGAGCAGTTCTTC; CDR3: CASSISGTSGPNEQFF; D: TRBD2; size: NA; J: TRBJ2-1; length: 16; V: TRBV9
DNA: TGTGCCAGCAGCTTAGGAGCGCAGGGGGCTTACGAGCAGTACTTC; CDR3: CASSLGAQGAYEQYF; D: TRBD1; size: NA; J: TRBJ2-7; length: 15; V: TRBV7-2
DNA: TGTGCCAGCAGCCCCGGTTATATTAATGAGCAGTTCTTC; CDR3: CASSPGYINEQFF; D: NA; size: NA; J: TRBJ2-1; length: 13; V: TRBV7-9
DNA: TGTGCCAGCAGCGTAGGGCCTAGCGGGACCTACCATGGAGATACGCAGTATTTT; CDR3: CASSVGPSGTYHGDTQYF; D: TRBD2; size: NA; J: TRBJ2-3; length: 18; V: TRBV9
DNA: TGCGCCAGCAGCCGTTACGCGGGGGAGCTGTTTTTT; CDR3: CASSRYAGELFF; D: NA; size: few; J: TRBJ2-2; length: 12; V: TRBV5-1
DNA: TGTGCCAGCAGCCTGGGACTATCTCGCACAGATACGCAGTATTTT; CDR3: CASSLGLSRTDTQYF; D: TRBD2; size: few; J: TRBJ2-3; length: 15; V: TRBV7-9
DNA: TGTGCCAGCTCACAGGGGCTTACCCATCCGCAGTATTTT; CDR3: CASSQGLTHPQYF; D: NA; size: NA; J: TRBJ2-3; length: 13; V: TRBV18
DNA: TGTGCCAGCAGTCCGAGCGGGGGGGCCTTGAATGAGCAGTTCTTC; CDR3: CASSPSGGALNEQFF; D: TRBD2; size: few; J: TRBJ2-1; length: 15; V: TRBV6-5
DNA: TGCAGTGCTAGAGGGGGCACTTTGAGGTGTACCCAGTACTTC; CDR3: CSARGGTLRCTQYF; D: NA; size: NA; J: TRBJ2-5; length: 14; V: TRBV20-1
DNA: TGTGCCAGCAGCCACGAGGGACCCATGACATCTCTAAGCTACACCTTC; CDR3: CASSHEGPMTSLSYTF; D: NA; size: once; J: TRBJ1-2; length: 16; V: TRBV4-2
DNA: TGTGCCAGCACGGATACAACCGGGACTGACGAGCAGTACTTC; CDR3: CASTDTTGTDEQYF; D: NA; size: NA; J: TRBJ2-7; length: 14; V: TRBV7-9
DNA: TGTGCCACCAGCCACCGGGACGGTGTTGAGGATACGCAGTATTTT; CDR3: CATSHRDGVEDTQYF; D: NA; size: many; J: TRBJ2-3; length: 15; V: TRBV24-1
DNA: TGTGCCAGCAAGCGTACCGGGGGCTACGAGCAGTACTTC; CDR3: CASKRTGGYEQYF; D: NA; size: few; J: TRBJ2-7; length: 13; V: TRBV6-6
DNA: TGTGCCAGCAGCTTAGGGCAGGGGTTGGGCACAGATACGCAGTATTTT; CDR3: CASSLGQGLGTDTQYF; D: NA; size: NA; J: TRBJ2-3; length: 16; V: TRBV7-2
DNA: TGCGCCAGCAGCCAAGATGATGACGGCTGGGGGGATACGCAGTATTTT; CDR3: CASSQDDDGWGDTQYF; D: NA; size: NA; J: TRBJ2-3; length: 16; V: TRBV4-3
DNA: TGTGCCAGCACCCACGGTGGGGTTCAGTACTTC; CDR3: CASTHGGVQYF; D: NA; size: NA; J: TRBJ2-4; length: 11; V: TRBV6-5
DNA: TGCAGTGCAGAGCGGGGTCCAGCCAAAAACATTCAGTACTTC; CDR3: CSAERGPAKNIQYF; D: TRBD2; size: NA; J: TRBJ2-4; length: 14; V: TRBV20-1
DNA: TGTGCCAGCAGCTTAGCTGCCGGCTCTCTAGCCAAAAACATTCAGTACTTC; CDR3: CASSLAAGSLAKNIQYF; D: NA; size: NA; J: TRBJ2-4; length: 17; V: TRBV7-2
DNA: TGTGCCCAGCCCGGACAGGGGGTGGTCACCGGGGAGCTGTTTTTT; CDR3: CAQPGQGVVTGELFF; D: TRBD1; size: few; J: TRBJ2-2; length: 15; V: TRBV7-2
DNA: TGTGCCCGCAGCCGCGGACAGGGCCAGCAGTACTTC; CDR3: CARSRGQGQQYF; D: TRBD1; size: NA; J: TRBJ2-7; length: 12; V: TRBV7-3
DNA: TGCAGCGTTGAAGATCCGAGGACAGGGGCCGAGCAGTACTTC; CDR3: CSVEDPRTGAEQYF; D: TRBD1; size: NA; J: TRBJ2-7; length: 14; V: TRBV29-1
DNA: TGTGCCAGCTCCCTGAATCCTGACACAGATACGCAGTATTTT; CDR3: CASSLNPDTDTQYF; D: NA; size: NA; J: TRBJ2-3; length: 14; V: TRBV2
DNA: TGCGCCAGCAGCTTGGTAGGGGTCGAGCAGTACTTC; CDR3: CASSLVGVEQYF; D: NA; size: many; J: TRBJ2-7; length: 12; V: TRBV5-1
DNA: TGTGCCAGCAGCTCACTTGACCCGACAGGGCTCGAATATTTT; CDR3: CASSSLDPTGLEYF; D: TRBD1; size: NA; J: TRBJ2-3; length: 14; V: TRBV7-9
DNA: TGTGCCAGCAGCAAGGGGACTAGCGGGTACAATGAGCAGTTCTTC; CDR3: CASSKGTSGYNEQFF; D: TRBD2; size: few; J: TRBJ2-1; length: 15; V: TRBV7-8
DNA: TGTGCCAGCGGGCGTTACACAGATACGCAGTATTTT; CDR3: CASGRYTDTQYF; D: NA; size: NA; J: TRBJ2-3; length: 12; V: TRBV7-2
DNA: TGTGCCAGCAGACCGGGACTAGCGACCGGGGAGCTGTTTTTT; CDR3: CASRPGLATGELFF; D: TRBD2; size: many; J: TRBJ2-2; length: 14; V: TRBV12-3/TRBV12-4
DNA: TGTGCCAGCAGACATGCCTTGGGGCCGGGACCCTTCTACGAGCAGTACTTC; CDR3: CASRHALGPGPFYEQYF; D: NA; size: few; J: TRBJ2-7; length: 17; V: TRBV7-9